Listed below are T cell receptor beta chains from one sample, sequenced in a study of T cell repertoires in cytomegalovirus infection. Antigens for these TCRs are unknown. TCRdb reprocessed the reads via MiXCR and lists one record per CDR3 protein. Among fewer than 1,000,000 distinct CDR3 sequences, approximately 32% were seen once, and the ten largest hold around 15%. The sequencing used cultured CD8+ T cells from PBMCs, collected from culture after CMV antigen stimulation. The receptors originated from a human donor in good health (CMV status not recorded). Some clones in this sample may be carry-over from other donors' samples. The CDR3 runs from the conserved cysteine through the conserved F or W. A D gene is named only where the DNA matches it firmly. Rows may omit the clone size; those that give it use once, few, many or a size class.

CDR3: CASSLSPGSAAIVMNTEAFF
DNA: TGTGCCAGCAGTTTATCTCCAGGCTCGGCCGCGATCGTAATGAACACTGAAGCTTTCTTT
size: NA
D: NA
V: TRBV28
J: TRBJ1-1

CDR3: CATWGAGGHSYNEQFF
DNA: TGTGCCACCTGGGGGGCGGGGGGGCACTCCTACAATGAGCAGTTCTTC
size: NA
D: TRBD2
V: TRBV24-1
J: TRBJ2-1

CDR3: CASSLARVLETQYF
DNA: TGTGCCAGCAGCTTAGCCAGGGTCTTAGAGACCCAGTACTTC
size: many
D: NA
V: TRBV7-2
J: TRBJ2-5

CDR3: CASSYSDWYGYTF
DNA: TGTGCCAGCAGTTACTCGGACTGGTATGGCTACACCTTC
size: NA
D: NA
V: TRBV6-8
J: TRBJ1-2

CDR3: CASSSYVGFYEQYF
DNA: TGTGCCAGCAGTTCGTACGTGGGTTTCTACGAGCAGTACTTC
size: many
D: NA
V: TRBV12-3/TRBV12-4
J: TRBJ2-7

CDR3: CAISGGGKGRSQETQYF
DNA: TGTGCCATCAGTGGGGGCGGGAAGGGGAGATCTCAAGAGACCCAGTACTTC
size: NA
D: NA
V: TRBV10-3
J: TRBJ2-5

CDR3: CASSGGDRHQETQYF
DNA: TGTGCCAGCAGCGGGGGGGACAGGCACCAAGAGACCCAGTACTTC
size: many
D: NA
V: TRBV7-9
J: TRBJ2-5

CDR3: CASSLGPGNQETQYF
DNA: TGTGCCAGCAGCTTAGGCCCGGGCAACCAAGAGACCCAGTACTTC
size: NA
D: NA
V: TRBV7-9
J: TRBJ2-5

CDR3: CASSLLAGKYTGELFF
DNA: TGTGCCAGCAGTCTTCTAGCGGGGAAGTACACCGGGGAGCTGTTTTTT
size: NA
D: TRBD2
V: TRBV12-3/TRBV12-4
J: TRBJ2-2

CDR3: CATSIGVFNEQFF
DNA: TGTGCCACCTCGATTGGGGTTTTCAATGAGCAGTTCTTC
size: NA
D: NA
V: TRBV25-1
J: TRBJ2-1

CDR3: CASQGSDYNEQFF
DNA: TGTGCCAGTCAGGGATCCGACTACAATGAGCAGTTCTTC
size: few
D: NA
V: TRBV7-9
J: TRBJ2-1

CDR3: CSVAGGARYEQYF
DNA: TGCAGCGTTGCGGGGGGGGCGAGATACGAGCAGTACTTC
size: NA
D: TRBD2
V: TRBV29-1
J: TRBJ2-7

CDR3: CVALPGNEQFF
DNA: TGTGTCGCACTCCCGGGGAACGAGCAGTTCTTC
size: NA
D: NA
V: TRBV2
J: TRBJ2-1

CDR3: CASSYPSAYNEQFF
DNA: TGTGCCAGCAGTTATCCTAGCGCTTACAATGAGCAGTTCTTC
size: few
D: NA
V: TRBV6-2/TRBV6-3
J: TRBJ2-1

CDR3: CASSHGQGEQETQYF
DNA: TGTGCCAGCAGCCACGGACAGGGCGAGCAAGAGACCCAGTACTTC
size: many
D: TRBD1
V: TRBV7-2
J: TRBJ2-5

CDR3: CASSAQWGRDHAFF
DNA: TGTGCCAGCAGCGCCCAGTGGGGCCGCGATCACGCTTTCTTT
size: NA
D: NA
V: TRBV9
J: TRBJ1-1

CDR3: CASGLLAEYNEQFF
DNA: TGTGCCAGCGGCCTTTTGGCAGAGTACAATGAGCAGTTCTTC
size: many
D: NA
V: TRBV12-3/TRBV12-4
J: TRBJ2-1

CDR3: CASRNPGQGNIQYF
DNA: TGTGCCAGCAGAAATCCGGGACAGGGAAACATTCAGTACTTC
size: few
D: TRBD1
V: TRBV28
J: TRBJ2-4

CDR3: CASSFWLAGGRGPGETQYF
DNA: TGTGCCAGCAGTTTTTGGCTAGCGGGGGGCCGGGGCCCCGGAGAGACCCAGTACTTC
size: NA
D: TRBD2
V: TRBV12-3/TRBV12-4
J: TRBJ2-5

CDR3: CASSSTDRYNEQFF
DNA: TGTGCCAGCAGCTCGACCGACCGGTACAATGAGCAGTTCTTC
size: many
D: NA
V: TRBV12-3/TRBV12-4
J: TRBJ2-1

CDR3: CASTGLTGSGGTNYGYTF
DNA: TGTGCCAGCACGGGATTGACAGGGTCGGGAGGAACTAACTATGGCTACACCTTC
size: few
D: TRBD1
V: TRBV25-1
J: TRBJ1-2

CDR3: CASSGALRGRHYEQYF
DNA: TGTGCCAGCAGCGGCGCACTCAGGGGAAGGCACTACGAGCAGTACTTC
size: once
D: NA
V: TRBV7-8
J: TRBJ2-7

CDR3: CASSLSWTDEAFF
DNA: TGTGCCAGCAGTTTATCTTGGACGGATGAAGCTTTCTTT
size: NA
D: NA
V: TRBV27
J: TRBJ1-1

CDR3: CATSRDGHHYEQYF
DNA: TGTGCCACCAGCAGAGACGGACACCACTACGAGCAGTACTTC
size: NA
D: NA
V: TRBV15
J: TRBJ2-7

CDR3: CATSDLPGPPSYNEQFF
DNA: TGTGCCACCAGTGATTTGCCCGGCCCCCCCTCCTACAATGAGCAGTTCTTC
size: few
D: NA
V: TRBV24-1
J: TRBJ2-1

CDR3: CASSPAHGDQPQHF
DNA: TGCGCCAGCAGCCCAGCCCACGGGGACCAGCCCCAGCATTTT
size: few
D: NA
V: TRBV4-1
J: TRBJ1-5

CDR3: CASSYSTYNEQFF
DNA: TGTGCCAGCAGTTACTCCACCTACAATGAGCAGTTCTTC
size: many
D: NA
V: TRBV6-2/TRBV6-3
J: TRBJ2-1

CDR3: CASSLDPGPGYEQYF
DNA: TGTGCCAGCAGCTTGGATCCGGGGCCCGGCTACGAGCAGTACTTC
size: few
D: NA
V: TRBV5-5
J: TRBJ2-7

CDR3: CASSVAAGGPYEQYF
DNA: TGTGCCAGCAGCGTAGCGGCGGGGGGGCCCTACGAGCAGTACTTC
size: NA
D: TRBD2
V: TRBV9
J: TRBJ2-7

CDR3: CAVFLSNVLTF
DNA: TGTGCCGTCTTCCTCTCCAACGTCCTGACTTTC
size: NA
D: NA
V: TRBV27
J: TRBJ2-6

CDR3: CASRLAHEQYF
DNA: TGTGCCAGCAGGCTAGCTCACGAGCAGTACTTC
size: few
D: NA
V: TRBV7-9
J: TRBJ2-7

CDR3: CASRPDLNTEAFF
DNA: TGTGCCAGCAGACCTGATCTGAACACTGAAGCTTTCTTT
size: few
D: NA
V: TRBV7-9
J: TRBJ1-1

CDR3: CASPGLAGPTDTQYF
DNA: TGTGCCAGCCCGGGACTAGCGGGGCCGACGGATACGCAGTATTTT
size: NA
D: TRBD2
V: TRBV6-6
J: TRBJ2-3

CDR3: CASSEHDEAFF
DNA: TGTGCCAGCAGCGAACATGATGAAGCTTTCTTT
size: NA
D: NA
V: TRBV9
J: TRBJ1-1

CDR3: CASSLNPSTDTQYF
DNA: TGTGCCAGCAGCTTAAATCCTAGCACAGATACGCAGTATTTT
size: medium-sized
D: NA
V: TRBV7-6
J: TRBJ2-3

CDR3: CASSQLGQREYNEQFF
DNA: TGCGCCAGCAGTCAATTAGGACAAAGAGAATACAATGAGCAGTTCTTC
size: few
D: NA
V: TRBV4-1
J: TRBJ2-1

CDR3: CASSLGLPNEQFF
DNA: TGTGCCAGCAGTCTGGGCCTTCCCAATGAGCAGTTCTTC
size: NA
D: NA
V: TRBV12-3/TRBV12-4
J: TRBJ2-1

CDR3: CSARIPTVRSYNSPLHF
DNA: TGCAGTGCTCGAATCCCCACTGTGAGATCCTATAATTCACCCCTCCACTTT
size: few
D: NA
V: TRBV20-1
J: TRBJ1-6

CDR3: CASRPRVRRSPQETQYF
DNA: TGTGCCAGCAGACCCCGGGTTCGGAGGAGCCCCCAAGAGACCCAGTACTTC
size: NA
D: NA
V: TRBV12-3/TRBV12-4
J: TRBJ2-5

CDR3: CASSLLAGGGADTQYF
DNA: TGTGCCAGCAGCTTATTAGCGGGGGGCGGGGCAGATACGCAGTATTTT
size: many
D: TRBD2
V: TRBV7-3
J: TRBJ2-3

CDR3: CASSNGGRDSPLHF
DNA: TGTGCCAGCAGCAACGGGGGGAGGGATTCACCCCTCCACTTT
size: NA
D: NA
V: TRBV7-1
J: TRBJ1-6

CDR3: CASSITPVRRVNSPLHF
DNA: TGTGCCAGTAGTATCACCCCGGTGCGCAGGGTGAATTCACCCCTCCACTTT
size: few
D: NA
V: TRBV19
J: TRBJ1-6

CDR3: CASSRSWAGVIGYTF
DNA: TGTGCCAGCAGCCGGTCATGGGCAGGCGTGATTGGCTACACCTTC
size: NA
D: NA
V: TRBV3-1
J: TRBJ1-2